This is a list of T cell receptor beta chains from one sample in a study of chemoradiotherapy in HPV16-positive cancers. The repertoire was sequenced with immunoSEQ multiplex PCR; TCRdb's copy has only in-frame clones and lacks some. The table includes about 10,000 clones, around 83% detected once. This sample comprised tumor tissue, obtained from a patient who underwent chemoradiotherapy. The receptors here all came from a human donor with HPV-associated anogenital cancer. Both conserved end residues are part of each CDR3. Fields, in order: CDR3 length, J gene, D gene, clone size, V gene, CDR3 DNA, CDR3 protein. The D gene is left open where the match is weak. Clone sizes are given selectively: once, few, many, or a class where the clone is expanded.

16 TRBJ1-1 - - TRBV28 TGTGCCAGCAGCCTAACAGGGAGTAAGGGGAAGACTGAAGCTTTCTTT CASSLTGSKGKTEAFF
16 TRBJ2-3 - few TRBV11-1 TGTGCCAGCAGCCCCCGGGCGGGGGCCCGGGGCGATACGCAGTATTTT CASSPRAGARGDTQYF
14 TRBJ1-6 TRBD1 - TRBV13 TGTGCCAGCAGGACAGGGGAAGGTAATTCACCCCTCCACTTT CASRTGEGNSPLHF
15 TRBJ1-5 - - TRBV5-8 TGTGCCAGCAGCTTGAAGACAGTTAGCAATCAGCCCCAGCATTTT CASSLKTVSNQPQHF
14 TRBJ1-2 TRBD1 - TRBV6-6 TGTGCCATACGCCGGGACAGGCTCTACTATGGCTACACCTTC CAIRRDRLYYGYTF
13 TRBJ1-1 - - TRBV28 TGTGCCAGCAGTTTAGGGCCACCCAAGGGCGCTTTCTTT CASSLGPPKGAFF
13 TRBJ1-1 - - TRBV7-9 TGTGCCAGCAGCCTAGGGATGAACACTGAAGCTTTCTTT CASSLGMNTEAFF
17 TRBJ1-4 TRBD1 - TRBV7-9 TGTGCCAGCAGCCCCAGGACCGGGACAGGGGGCTTCGAAAAACTGTTTTTT CASSPRTGTGGFEKLFF
15 TRBJ2-2 TRBD1 - TRBV5-1 TGCGCCAGCAGCCCCGACAGGGCGGGCACCGGGGAGCTGTTTTTT CASSPDRAGTGELFF
17 TRBJ1-6 - - TRBV4-2 TGTGCCAGCAGCCAAGAAAGAATCCATCTCCCCAATTCACCCCTCCACTTT CASSQERIHLPNSPLHF
14 TRBJ1-6 TRBD1 - TRBV19 TGTGCCAGTATGGGACAGGGGGGGAATTCACCCCTCCACTTT CASMGQGGNSPLHF
15 TRBJ1-1 - - TRBV18 TGTGCCAGCTCGGTTCATGGGTCTTCGAACACTGAAGCTTTCTTT CASSVHGSSNTEAFF
15 TRBJ2-7 TRBD1 - TRBV28 TGTGCCAGCAGGATACGCCAGACAGGGGGCTACGAGCAGTACTTC CASRIRQTGGYEQYF
14 TRBJ1-6 - - TRBV7-3 TGTGCCAGCAGCCAAGGACAGAGTAATTCACCCCTCCACTTT CASSQGQSNSPLHF
14 TRBJ2-7 - - TRBV5-1 TGCGCCAGCAGCTTGGCAGAGTTTTCCTACGAGCAGTACTTC CASSLAEFSYEQYF
15 TRBJ1-3 - - TRBV9 TGTGCCAGCAGCGTAGAAGGGGCATACGGAAACACCATATATTTT CASSVEGAYGNTIYF
16 TRBJ1-6 - once TRBV15 TGTGCCACCAGCAGAGGGGGGGGGACTTCTAATTCACCCCTCCACTTT CATSRGGGTSNSPLHF
11 TRBJ2-1 - once TRBV2 TGTGCCAGCAGATGGTCGGCAGAGCAGTTCTTC CASRWSAEQFF